The clone carrying this T cell receptor beta chain was found a few times. The target antigen is unknown. These data belong to a study of vaccination and CD4 T cells after COVID-19. There are 13 residues in the CDR3. Trimming removed 7 bases at V and 2 bases at J, with 14 bases between. Germline values: CDR1 GTSNPN, CDR2 SVGIG (reference sequence). Treatment noted: roughly ten-day PBMC culture with coronavirus spike peptide pools or control peptides (ViraFEST assay). Cultured CD4+ T cells had their DNA profiled by the Oncomine TCR Beta short-read assay. TCRdb re-analysed the PCR reads in MiXCR, keeping a single row per CDR3 protein. The table shows about 22,000 distinct CDR3 sequences, with less than 35% occurring only once.

The chain combines TRBV30 with TRBJ1-1, with D possibly being TRBD1 (5 bases). This clonotype was sampled from a human donor with COVID-19. The sample comprised cultured CD4+ T cells from blood. The chain's CDR3 is CALQTGLNTEAFF. In DNA form, the CDR3 reads TGTGCCTTACAAACAGGATTAAACACTGAAGCTTTCTTT.